The 25 T cell receptor beta chains below come from one sample, sequenced in a study. TCRdb re-derived calls from the RT-PCR reads in MiXCR, one entry per CDR3 protein. The table has about 680,000 distinct CDR3 sequences, approximately 15% seen once. The sample was memory CD4+ T cells from blood. Every receptor here comes from a female donor in good health, serving as a healthy control.

This clonotype came up many times. The chain couples TRBV6-1 to TRBJ1-1; no clear D. This CDR3 contains 16 residues. CDR1 is MNHNS, CDR2 SASEGT, per germline. With 1 base removed from V and 0 bases from J, the gap between germline ends came to 12 bases. In DNA, the CDR3 is TGTGCCAGCAGTGAAGGAGCGACACGCCTGAACACTGAAGCTTTCTTT. Translating gives CASSEGATRLNTEAFF.

This clonotype was detected only a few times. The J gene is TRBJ2-3, the V gene TRBV7-3, with D perhaps given as TRBD1 or TRBD2 (6 bases each). Trimming took 1 base from V and 1 from J, leaving 18 bases between them. The CDR3 has 18 residues. Germline values: CDR1 SGHTA, CDR2 FQGTGA. The CDR3 protein is CASSLKLGGPTGTDTQYF. CDR3 nucleotide sequence: TGTGCCAGCAGCTTAAAATTGGGGGGCCCAACTGGCACAGATACGCAGTATTTT.

This clonotype has just a few counts. The chain is built from TRBV7-3 and TRBJ2-7; D is ambiguous. V was pared by 2 bases and J by 11 bases, with 16 bases between. This CDR3 contains 13 residues. Per germline, CDR1 SGHTA and CDR2 FQGTGA. The CDR3 DNA reads TGTGCCAGCAGCTTAGGGCCCGGACGTATAGAGTACTTC. Translation: CASSLGPGRIEYF.

The gene calls are TRBV28 and TRBJ2-3; D might be TRBD1 or TRBD2, each matching 5 bases. This CDR3 has 15 amino acids. The V gene's germline CDR1 is MDHEN and CDR2 SYDVKM. The V gene lost 6 bases and the J gene lost 0 bases, with 13 bases spanning the gap. The CDR3 spells CASRTVEGSTDTQYF. The CDR3 DNA reads TGTGCCAGCAGGACCGTCGAGGGGAGCACAGATACGCAGTATTTT.

CDR3 sequence reads: CASSTDRGPYEQYF. CDR3 coding DNA: TGTGCCAGCAGCACGGATAGGGGACCTTACGAGCAGTACTTC. The chain carries TRBV11-1 and TRBJ2-7; perhaps D is TRBD1 or TRBD2 (5 bases each). V dropped 5 bases and J dropped 4 bases, with 15 bases sitting between them. CDR1 is SGHAT, CDR2 FQDESV, per germline (reference sequence). This CDR3 contains 14 residues.

The sample holds many counts of this clonotype. This CDR3 reads CASSQGVAGGMTYNEQFF. Here the CDR3 DNA reads TGCGCCAGCAGCCAAGGCGTAGCGGGAGGGATGACCTACAATGAGCAGTTCTTC. The chain joins TRBV4-3 to TRBJ2-1; 11 bases are shared with TRBD2. This CDR3 is built from 18 residues. The V and J ends lost 1 base and 2 bases, in that order; junction bases with no gene match: 7. The germline V gene encodes CDR1 LGHNA and CDR2 YSLEER.

J is TRBJ2-1 and V is TRBV30, with a tentative D call TRBD1 (5 bases). V lost 1 base, J lost 9 bases, and 19 bases lay in between. The CDR3 sequence is 15 residues long. Germline V gene sequence: CDR1 GTSNPN, CDR2 SVGIG (reference sequence). Here the CDR3 reads CAWSDRQIGRSEQFF. In nucleotides, the CDR3 is TGTGCCTGGAGTGATAGACAGATAGGGCGTAGTGAGCAGTTCTTC.

This clonotype occurred a few times. This chain links TRBV5-1 with TRBJ2-3; 9 bases are shared with TRBD1. CDR1 SGHRS and CDR2 YFSETQ come from the germline V gene. V shed 5 bases, J shed 4 bases, and the junction held 5 bases outside the gene matches. The length of the CDR3 is 14 residues. CDR3: CASRADRGSDTQYF. The DNA of the CDR3 is TGCGCCAGCAGAGCTGACAGGGGGTCAGATACGCAGTATTTT.

This clonotype showed up many times. This rearrangement joins TRBV2 to TRBJ1-5, with D unclear. The CDR3 covers 14 residues. Germline lookup yields CDR1 SNHLY and CDR2 FYNNEI. V lost 4 bases, J lost 4 bases, and 11 bases lay in between. CDR3 coding DNA: TGTGCCAGCAGTGGCCTCACGGTTAATCAGCCCCAGCATTTT. It encodes CASSGLTVNQPQHF.

The sample holds many counts of this clonotype. The chain joins TRBV7-6 to TRBJ2-7; the D gene could be TRBD1 or TRBD2 (8 bases each). This CDR3 is built from 19 residues. In germline, CDR1 is SGHVS, CDR2 FNYEAQ. The germline V and J ends were trimmed by 3 bases and 2 bases, with 26 bases remaining between them. CDR3: CASSFISGNQGARTYEQYF. In DNA form, the CDR3 reads TGTGCCAGCAGCTTTATTAGCGGGAATCAGGGGGCACGAACCTACGAGCAGTACTTC. Filled out from reference TRBV7-6 and TRBJ2-7, the complete variable domain reads GAGVSQSPRYKVTKRGQDVALRCDPISGHVSLYWYRQALGQGPEFLTYFNYEAQQDKSGLPNDRFSAERPEGSISTLTIQRTEQRDSAMYRCASSFISGNQGARTYEQYFGPGTRLTVT.

This clonotype was found a few times. CDR3 region: CASSVTIAGTETQYF. The CDR3 DNA sequence: TGTGCCAGCAGCGTGACGATAGCGGGGACCGAGACCCAGTACTTC. V usage is TRBV9 and J usage is TRBJ2-5; 8 nucleotides agree with TRBD2. Per germline, CDR1 SGDLS and CDR2 YYNGEE. V shed 2 bases and J 5 bases; nucleotides not matched to a gene: 8. CDR3 length: 15 amino acids.

This clonotype was counted ten times or more. The chain uses TRBV20-1 and TRBJ1-5; 9 positions agree with TRBD1. Germline-derived CDR1 and CDR2 are DFQATT and SNEGSKA (reference sequence). The CDR3 has 14 amino acids. The V gene end was trimmed by 1 base and the J gene end by 5 bases; junction bases not matched to a gene: 3. The CDR3, as DNA: TGCAGTGCTAGAGCGACAGGGGGGTATCAGCCCCAGCATTTT. Amino acid sequence: CSARATGGYQPQHF.

This chain links TRBV18 with TRBJ2-2; D is ambiguous. The CDR3 is made up of 16 amino acids. In germline, CDR1 is KGHSH, CDR2 LQKENI. V lost 2 bases to trimming and J lost 3 bases, with 13 bases between them. The CDR3 sequence: CASSPRTPSDTGELFF. The CDR3 region has the DNA TGTGCCAGCTCACCAAGGACCCCGAGCGACACCGGGGAGCTGTTTTTT. The complete variable domain, with remaining parts taken from reference TRBV18 and TRBJ2-2, reads NAGVMQNPRHLVRRRGQEARLRCSPMKGHSHVYWYRQLPEEGLKFMVYLQKENIIDESGMPKERFSAEFPKEGPSILRIQQVVRGDSAAYFCASSPRTPSDTGELFFGEGSRLTVL.

The CDR3 is CASTRLAGVPETQYF. The CDR3 DNA is TGTGCCAGCACCCGACTAGCGGGAGTCCCAGAGACCCAGTACTTC. The V call is TRBV28, the J call TRBJ2-5, with TRBD2 identical over 12 bases. J gave up 4 bases and V 7 bases, and 7 bases lay outside the gene matches. In germline, CDR1 is MDHEN, CDR2 SYDVKM. CDR3 length equals 15 residues.

This clonotype was found many times. The V and J genes are TRBV27 and TRBJ2-6, with D hard to call. The germline V and J ends were trimmed by 6 bases and 1 base, with 7 bases remaining between them. The CDR3 is 14 residues long. The germline gives CDR1 MNHEY, CDR2 SMNVEV (reference sequence). The DNA for the CDR3 is TGTGCCAGCAGGGGAACATCTGGGGCCAACGTCCTGACTTTC. It translates to CASRGTSGANVLTF.

The chain couples TRBV19 to TRBJ2-3; TRBD2 aligns across 9 bases. Germline V gene sequence: CDR1 LNHDA, CDR2 SQIVND (reference sequence). This CDR3 comprises 15 residues. Trimming cost V 3 bases and J 2 bases; bases outside gene matches: 3. The CDR3 DNA follows: TGTGCCAGTAGTATTAGCGGGAGCTACACAGATACGCAGTATTTT. Translating it yields CASSISGSYTDTQYF. The full variable domain, with the rest looked up from reference TRBV19 and TRBJ2-3, is DGGITQSPKYLFRKEGQNVTLSCEQNLNHDAMYWYRQDPGQGLRLIYYSQIVNDFQKGDIAEGYSVSREKKESFPLTVTSAQKNPTAFYLCASSISGSYTDTQYFGPGTRLTVL.

This clonotype was detected many times. The chain uses TRBV6-5 and TRBJ1-3; 7 bases line up with TRBD1. This CDR3 contains 19 residues. Germline V gene sequence: CDR1 MNHEY, CDR2 SVGAGI. V lost 2 bases and J lost 0; bases outside the gene matches: 13. CDR3 sequence: CASSYRGPTGSFSGNTIYF. In nucleotides, the CDR3 is TGTGCCAGCAGTTACAGAGGCCCGACAGGGAGCTTCTCTGGAAACACCATATATTTT.

This clonotype was seen ten or more times. This sequence joins TRBV7-2 and TRBJ2-7, with D tentatively TRBD1 (5 bases). CDR1 SGHTA and CDR2 FQGNSA come from the germline V gene. V was cut by 0 bases and J by 3 bases, with 12 bases left in between. The CDR3 sequence is 15 residues long. CDR3 sequence reads: CASSLAPTEYYEQYF. In nucleotides, the CDR3 is TGTGCCAGCAGCTTAGCGCCGACAGAATACTACGAGCAGTACTTC.

This clonotype was observed a handful of times. The J gene is TRBJ2-3, the V gene TRBV5-1; 7 bases are shared with TRBD1. The CDR3 runs 17 residues. Germline V CDR1 and CDR2: SGHRS, YFSETQ. With V trimmed by 2 bases and J by 0 bases, 9 bases remained unmatched. In nucleotides, the CDR3 is TGCGCCAGCAGCTTTAGCTTCGGGACAGCTAGCACAGATACGCAGTATTTT. Amino acids: CASSFSFGTASTDTQYF.

This clonotype was seen only a few times. The chain carries TRBV9 and TRBJ2-1, with 8 bases that match TRBD2. The CDR3 spans 14 residues. Germline V gene data show CDR1 as SGDLS and CDR2 as YYNGEE. V gave up 0 bases and J gave up 5 bases; unmatched junction bases: 1. This CDR3 is CASSVATSDNEQFF. The CDR3 DNA follows: TGTGCCAGCAGCGTAGCGACTAGCGACAATGAGCAGTTCTTC.

Many counts were recorded for this clonotype. The chain carries TRBV7-9 and TRBJ2-2; possible D gene TRBD1, 6 bases. The length of the CDR3 is 16 residues. V was pared by 2 bases and J by 3 bases, with 13 bases between. Germline assignment: CDR1 SEHNR and CDR2 FQNEAQ (reference sequence). The CDR3 DNA is TGTGCCAGCAGCTTACGTCTACAGGGAGACACCGGGGAGCTGTTTTTT. Protein sequence: CASSLRLQGDTGELFF.

This clonotype was detected only a few times. This rearrangement joins TRBV12-3 or TRBV12-4 to TRBJ2-2; D remains unclear. The CDR3 covers 15 residues. Deletions cut 6 bases from V and 4 bases from J, with 15 bases between. DNA for the CDR3: TGTGCCAGCAGCTCCTACGATGGCGGCACCGGGGAGCTGTTTTTT. Amino acid sequence: CASSSYDGGTGELFF.

The rearrangement links TRBV3-1 to TRBJ2-7; TRBD2 matches at 13 bases. The CDR3 extends over 15 amino acids. CDR1 LGHDT and CDR2 YNNKEL come from the germline V gene (reference sequence). V was pared by 4 bases and J by 4 bases, with 4 bases of the junction left unmatched. DNA for the CDR3: TGTGCCAGCAGCCGGGGGACTAGCGGGATGTACGAGCAGTACTTC. Encoded protein: CASSRGTSGMYEQYF.

This clonotype occurred a few times. V gene TRBV3-1 combines with J gene TRBJ1-1; unclear D gene. The CDR3 is 15 residues long. Germline-derived CDR1 and CDR2 are LGHDT and YNNKEL (reference sequence). V dropped 2 bases and J dropped 5 bases, with 15 bases sitting between them. The CDR3 loop reads CASSQSWWVRTEAFF. The CDR3 DNA sequence: TGTGCCAGCAGCCAAAGCTGGTGGGTCAGGACTGAAGCTTTCTTT.

This clonotype was seen ten or more times. The rearrangement links TRBV20-1 to TRBJ2-3; D gene uncertain. Germline CDR1 and CDR2: DFQATT and SNEGSKA (reference sequence). Trimming removed 2 bases at V and 3 bases at J, with 6 bases between. The CDR3 runs 12 residues. In nucleotides, the CDR3 is TGCAGTGCTAGAAGGACGACAGATACGCAGTATTTT. Translating it yields CSARRTTDTQYF.